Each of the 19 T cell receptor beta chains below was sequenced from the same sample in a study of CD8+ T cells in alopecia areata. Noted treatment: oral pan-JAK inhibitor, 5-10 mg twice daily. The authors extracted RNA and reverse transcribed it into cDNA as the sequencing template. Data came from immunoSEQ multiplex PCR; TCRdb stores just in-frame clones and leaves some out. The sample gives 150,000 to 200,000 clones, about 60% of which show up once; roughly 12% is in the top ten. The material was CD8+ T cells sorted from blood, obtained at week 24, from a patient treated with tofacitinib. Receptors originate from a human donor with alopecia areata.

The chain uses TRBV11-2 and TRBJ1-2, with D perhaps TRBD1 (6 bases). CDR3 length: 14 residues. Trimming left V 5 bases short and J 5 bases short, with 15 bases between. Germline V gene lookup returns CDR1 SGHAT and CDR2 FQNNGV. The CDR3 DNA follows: TGTGCCAGCAGCCACGGACAGTCACTTTATGGCTACACCTTC. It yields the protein CASSHGQSLYGYTF.

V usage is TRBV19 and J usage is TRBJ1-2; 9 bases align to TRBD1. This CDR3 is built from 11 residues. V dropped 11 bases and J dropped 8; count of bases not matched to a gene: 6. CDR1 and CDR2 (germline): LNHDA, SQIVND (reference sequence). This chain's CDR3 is CAVNRGPGYTF. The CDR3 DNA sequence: TGTGCCGTCAACAGGGGGCCGGGCTACACCTTC.

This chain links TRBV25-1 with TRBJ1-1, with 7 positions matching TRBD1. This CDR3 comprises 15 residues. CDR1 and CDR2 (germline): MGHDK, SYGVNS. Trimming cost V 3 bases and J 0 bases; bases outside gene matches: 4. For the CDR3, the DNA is TGTGCCAGCAGTGACCCGACAGGGCTGAACACTGAAGCTTTCTTT. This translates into CASSDPTGLNTEAFF.

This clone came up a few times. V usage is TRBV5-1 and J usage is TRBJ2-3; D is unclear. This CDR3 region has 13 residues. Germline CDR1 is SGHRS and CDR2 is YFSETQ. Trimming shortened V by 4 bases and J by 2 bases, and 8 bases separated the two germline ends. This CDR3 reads CASSEEYTDTQYF. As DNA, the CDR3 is TGCGCCAGCAGCGAGGAATACACAGATACGCAGTATTTT. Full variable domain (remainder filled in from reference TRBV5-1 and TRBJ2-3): KAGVTQTPRYLIKTRGQQVTLSCSPISGHRSVSWYQQTPGQGLQFLFEYFSETQRNKGNFPGRFSGRQFSNSRSEMNVSTLELGDSALYLCASSEEYTDTQYFGPGTRLTVL.

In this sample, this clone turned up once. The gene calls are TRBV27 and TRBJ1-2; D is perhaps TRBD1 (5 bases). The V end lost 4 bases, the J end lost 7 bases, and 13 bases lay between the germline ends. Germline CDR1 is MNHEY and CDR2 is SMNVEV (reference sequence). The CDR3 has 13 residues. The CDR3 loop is CASSSRGFGGYTF. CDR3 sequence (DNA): TGTGCCAGCAGTTCGCGGGGCTTTGGTGGCTACACCTTC.

This chain's CDR3 is CASSLGRNQPQHF. CDR3 DNA: TGTGCCAGCAGCTTAGGGCGCAATCAGCCCCAGCATTTT. V and J are TRBV11-2 and TRBJ1-5; no reliable D call. V shed 1 base and J shed 2 bases, with 3 bases lying between them. CDR1 and CDR2 (germline): SGHAT, FQNNGV. The CDR3 is made up of 13 amino acids.

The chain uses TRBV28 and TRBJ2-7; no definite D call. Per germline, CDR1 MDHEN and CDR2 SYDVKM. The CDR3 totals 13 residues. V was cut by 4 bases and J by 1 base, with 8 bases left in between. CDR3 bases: TGTGCCAGCAGTTCGGCGGTTTCCTACGAGCAGTACTTC. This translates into CASSSAVSYEQYF.

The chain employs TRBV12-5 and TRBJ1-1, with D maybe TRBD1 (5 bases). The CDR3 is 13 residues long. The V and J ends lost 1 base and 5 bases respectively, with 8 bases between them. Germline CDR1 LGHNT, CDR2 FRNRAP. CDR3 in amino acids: CASGLGAGTEAFF. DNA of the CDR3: TGTGCTAGTGGTTTGGGAGCAGGGACTGAAGCTTTCTTT.

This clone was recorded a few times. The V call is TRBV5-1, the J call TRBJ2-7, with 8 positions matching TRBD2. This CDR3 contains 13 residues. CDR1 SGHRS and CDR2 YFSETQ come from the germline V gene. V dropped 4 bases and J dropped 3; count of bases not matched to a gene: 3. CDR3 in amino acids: CASSAGLDYEQYF. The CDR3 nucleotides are TGCGCCAGCAGCGCGGGACTAGACTACGAGCAGTACTTC.

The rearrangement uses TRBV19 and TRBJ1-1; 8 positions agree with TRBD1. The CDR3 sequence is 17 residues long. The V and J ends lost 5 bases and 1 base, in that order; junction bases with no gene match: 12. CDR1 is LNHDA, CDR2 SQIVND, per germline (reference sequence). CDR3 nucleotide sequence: TGTGCCAGTAGTTTGACAGGGGACCTTCGATGGAACACTGAAGCTTTCTTT. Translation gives CASSLTGDLRWNTEAFF.

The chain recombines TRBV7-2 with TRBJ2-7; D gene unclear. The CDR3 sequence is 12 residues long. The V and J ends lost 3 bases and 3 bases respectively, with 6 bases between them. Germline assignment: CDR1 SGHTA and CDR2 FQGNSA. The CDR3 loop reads CASSFSGYEQYF. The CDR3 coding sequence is TGTGCCAGCAGCTTTTCGGGCTACGAGCAGTACTTC.

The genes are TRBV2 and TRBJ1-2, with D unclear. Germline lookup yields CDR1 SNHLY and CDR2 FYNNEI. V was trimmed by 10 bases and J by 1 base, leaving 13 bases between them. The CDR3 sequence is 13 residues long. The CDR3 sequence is CANRLSVNYGYTF. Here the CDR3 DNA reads TGTGCCAACCGACTCTCAGTTAACTATGGCTACACCTTC.

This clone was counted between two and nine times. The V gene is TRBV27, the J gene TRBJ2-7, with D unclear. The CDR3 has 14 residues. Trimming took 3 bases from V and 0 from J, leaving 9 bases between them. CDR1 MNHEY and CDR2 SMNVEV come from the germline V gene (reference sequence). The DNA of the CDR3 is TGTGCCAGCAGTTTCTACGCGGCCTCCTACGAGCAGTACTTC. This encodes CASSFYAASYEQYF.

The CDR3 spells CASSRILNYGYTF. The CDR3 DNA sequence: TGCGCCAGCAGCCGAATACTGAACTATGGCTACACCTTC. The chain uses TRBV5-1 and TRBJ1-2; D call uncertain. The CDR3 runs to 13 residues. The ends were cut back, 4 bases at V and 2 bases at J, with 9 bases in the middle. The germline V gene encodes CDR1 SGHRS and CDR2 YFSETQ.

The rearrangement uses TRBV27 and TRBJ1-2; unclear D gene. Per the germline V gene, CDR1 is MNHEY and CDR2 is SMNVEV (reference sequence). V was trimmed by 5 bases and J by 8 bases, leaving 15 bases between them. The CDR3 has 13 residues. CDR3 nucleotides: TGTGCCAGCAGTAATGGCGGACTATCCGGCTACACCTTC. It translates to CASSNGGLSGYTF.

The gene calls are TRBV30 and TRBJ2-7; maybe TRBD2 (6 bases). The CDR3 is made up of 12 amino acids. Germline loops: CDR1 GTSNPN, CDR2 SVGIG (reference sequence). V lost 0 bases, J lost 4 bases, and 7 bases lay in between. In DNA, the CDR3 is TGTGCCTGGAGTGTAGCGGGTTACGAGCAGTACTTC. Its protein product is CAWSVAGYEQYF.

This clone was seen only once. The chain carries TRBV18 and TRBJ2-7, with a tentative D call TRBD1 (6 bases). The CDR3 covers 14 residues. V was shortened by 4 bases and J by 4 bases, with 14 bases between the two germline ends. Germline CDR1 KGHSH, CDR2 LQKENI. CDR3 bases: TGTGCCAGCTCACAGAGACAGGATGCGTACGAGCAGTACTTC. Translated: CASSQRQDAYEQYF.

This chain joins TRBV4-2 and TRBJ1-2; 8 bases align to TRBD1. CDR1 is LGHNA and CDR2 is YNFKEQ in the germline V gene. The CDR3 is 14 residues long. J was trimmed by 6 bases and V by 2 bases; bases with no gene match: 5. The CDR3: CASSQTGGLDGYTF. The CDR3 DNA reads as TGTGCCAGCAGCCAAACAGGGGGTTTGGATGGCTACACCTTC.

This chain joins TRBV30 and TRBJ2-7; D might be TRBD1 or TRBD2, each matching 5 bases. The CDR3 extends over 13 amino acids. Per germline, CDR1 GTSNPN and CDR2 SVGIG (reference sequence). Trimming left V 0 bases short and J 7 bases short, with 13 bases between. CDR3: CAWSVSYGGEQYF. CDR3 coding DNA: TGTGCCTGGAGTGTAAGTTATGGGGGAGAGCAGTACTTC.